This T cell receptor beta chain was documented in a study of blood T cell repertoires in COVID-19. Turning to the study itself: Sample material is recorded as cDNA or gDNA derived from T cells, B-cell-depleted T cells, or PBMCs.

Patients in Seattle were enrolled during active infection, then followed longitudinally. Authors' methods: Scientists estimated how many nucleated cells there were by amplifying reference gene primers. The table came from immunoSEQ multiplex PCR; TCRdb's copy has only in-frame clones and leaves some out. V and J calls and clone size are given by that table; D and trimming were obtained from the DNA. The data contain 540,000 or so clones, about 89% of them singletons. With V trimmed by 5 bases and J by 5 bases, 8 bases remained unmatched. The germline V gene has CDR1 SEHNR and CDR2 FQNEAQ (reference sequence). The CDR3 runs 14 residues.

The sample comprised peripheral blood. The sequence was obtained from a woman aged 50 to 60 with COVID-19, enrolled during active disease. V is TRBV7-9 and J is TRBJ2-7; 8 bases match TRBD1. CDR3 protein: CASSDRGGNNEQYF. The CDR3 DNA reads as TGTGCCAGCAGCGACAGGGGTGGGAATAACGAGCAGTACTTC.